This T cell receptor (beta chain) was recovered during a study of cytomegalovirus exposure and HLA in healthy donors. General study findings and limits: The analysis excluded some indistinguishable V segments, including TRBV6-2 and TRBV6-3. Donors were assumed by presence/absence analyses to have roughly uniform sequencing depth.

A multiplex PCR was run with 60 Vbeta primers and 13 Jbeta primers. In the original analysis: As a later analysis found, there were around 86 million unique TCR beta chains, of which roughly 11 million were shared. Sequencing used immunoSEQ multiplex PCR; TCRdb keeps in-frame clones, though not all of them. V, J and clone size reflect that table, while D and trimming were determined from the DNA. The sample has 65,000 or so clones; 70% to 85% are singletons. CDR1 and CDR2 from the germline V gene are SNHLY and FYNNEI. The CDR3 is 13 amino acids. Unmatched junction bases numbered 1, after V lost 6 bases and J lost 0 bases. In this sample, this clone turned up once. The antigen remains undetermined.

The sequencing sample was made of PBMCs. The receptor was derived from a girl aged 10 to 17 in good health and CMV-seropositive. The chain carries TRBV2 and TRBJ1-2; 7 nucleotides match TRBD1. CDR3 amino acids: CASRGQPNYGYTF. The CDR3 bases are TGTGCCAGCAGGGGACAGCCTAACTATGGCTACACCTTC.